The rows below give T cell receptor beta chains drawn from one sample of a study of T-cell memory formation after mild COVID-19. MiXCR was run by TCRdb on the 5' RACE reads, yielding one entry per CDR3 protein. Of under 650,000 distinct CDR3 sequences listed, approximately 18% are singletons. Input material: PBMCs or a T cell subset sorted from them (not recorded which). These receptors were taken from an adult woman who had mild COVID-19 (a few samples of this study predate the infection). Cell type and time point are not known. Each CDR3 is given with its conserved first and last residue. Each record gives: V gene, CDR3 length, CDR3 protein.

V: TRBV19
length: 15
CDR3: CASIGTGGNTGELFF

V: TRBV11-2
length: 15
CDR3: CASSFEDSRLAGYTF

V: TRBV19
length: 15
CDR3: CASSPGTQNTGELFF

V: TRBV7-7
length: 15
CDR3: CASSWAPVSQETQYF

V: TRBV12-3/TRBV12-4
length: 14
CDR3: CASSFRGQSSEQYF

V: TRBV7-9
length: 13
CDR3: CASPTPGGTEAFF

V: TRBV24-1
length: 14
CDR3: CATSASGSSFEQFF

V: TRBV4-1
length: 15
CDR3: CASSQTGQVSYEQYF

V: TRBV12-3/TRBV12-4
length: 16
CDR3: CASSSRPFGSNQPQHF

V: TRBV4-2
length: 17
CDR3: CASSQEDTSWGTDTQYF

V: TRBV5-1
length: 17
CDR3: CASSRTSGGASYNEQFF

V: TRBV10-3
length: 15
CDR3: CAISRSGGATDTQYF

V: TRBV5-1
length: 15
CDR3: CASSLSPSGSYEQYF

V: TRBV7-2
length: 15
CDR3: CASSLGQGVVYEQYF

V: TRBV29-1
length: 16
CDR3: CSVLKVGTGASYGYTF

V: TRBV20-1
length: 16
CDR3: CSARDRNSGVYVEQYF

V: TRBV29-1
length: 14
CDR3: CSVRGTGVSYEQYF

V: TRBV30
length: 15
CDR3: CAWTSGQGLPREQYF

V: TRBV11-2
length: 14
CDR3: CATPGTGGNTEAFF

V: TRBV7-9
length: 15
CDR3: CASSVPGQAGYGYTF

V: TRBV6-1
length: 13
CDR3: CASSTDREVEAFF

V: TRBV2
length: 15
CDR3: CASSVRRASTDTQYF

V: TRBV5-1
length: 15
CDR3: CASSPRQGTNYEQYF

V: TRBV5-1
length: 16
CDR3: CASSLGGGENRREQFF

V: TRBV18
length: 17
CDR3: CASSPRLTNSGANVLTF

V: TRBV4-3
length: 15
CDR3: CASSQDPGGVNEQFF

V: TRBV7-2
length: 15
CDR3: CASSSQSSSSYEQYF

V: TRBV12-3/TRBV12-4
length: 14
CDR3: CASSLGGVQETQYF

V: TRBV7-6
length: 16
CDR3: CASSLSTGSAYNEQFF

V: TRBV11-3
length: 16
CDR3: CASSSSPRTGQETQYF

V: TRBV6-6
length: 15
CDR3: CASSYADRANQPQHF

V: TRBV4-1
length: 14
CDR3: CASSLRDNYNEQFF

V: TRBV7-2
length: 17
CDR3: CASSSGGLAGAYNEQFF

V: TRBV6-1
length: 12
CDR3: CASRESGETQYF

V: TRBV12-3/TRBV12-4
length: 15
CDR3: CASKPTGQPSYEQYF

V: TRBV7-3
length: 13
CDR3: CASGASYTGELFF

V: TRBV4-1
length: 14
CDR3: CASSQENRVYEQYF

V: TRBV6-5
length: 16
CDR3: CASSTFRRGSHNEQFF

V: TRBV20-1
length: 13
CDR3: CSARESRGYEQYF

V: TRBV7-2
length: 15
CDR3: CASSLNRDRETEQYF

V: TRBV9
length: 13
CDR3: CASSVLGTDTQYF

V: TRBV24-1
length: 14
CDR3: CATSDSRVSGELFF